This is a list of T cell receptor beta chains from one sample in a study of T-cell memory formation after mild COVID-19. One entry per CDR3 protein, called by TCRdb with MiXCR from the 5' RACE reads. The sample lists approximately 570,000 distinct CDR3 sequences; under 20% were seen once. Material for sequencing was PBMCs or a T cell subset sorted from them (not recorded which). Receptor source: an adult woman who had mild COVID-19 (a few samples of this study predate the infection). Cell type and time point are not known. CDR3s include the opening cysteine and the closing phenylalanine or tryptophan. A D gene is named only where the DNA matches it firmly. Clone size, where shown, is once, few, many, or a class for clones that have expanded.

d_call clone_size j_call v_call cdr3_nt cdr3_aa
TRBD2 . TRBJ2-1 TRBV30 TGTGCCTGGAGTGTACAGGTTAGCGGGATAGGGAATGAGCAGTTCTTC CAWSVQVSGIGNEQFF
. . TRBJ2-7 TRBV5-5 TGTGCCAGCAGCTTGGGCCTTCCCGAGCTGGCGGGGTCGAGCTCCTACGAGCAGTACTTC CASSLGLPELAGSSSYEQYF
TRBD2 . TRBJ2-1 TRBV7-9 TGTGCCAGCAGCTCTGGGACTAGCGGGAGGGCCGACAATGAGCAGTTCTTC CASSSGTSGRADNEQFF
. . TRBJ2-7 TRBV2 TGTGCCAGCAGTAAACAGGGAAGCTCCCACGAGCAGTACTTC CASSKQGSSHEQYF
. . TRBJ1-1 TRBV7-2 TGTGCCAGCAGCCTACCTCAGGGAAGCGGCACTGAAGCTTTCTTT CASSLPQGSGTEAFF
. few TRBJ2-7 TRBV4-1 TGCGCCAGCAGCCAAGCGGCGGAAGGGATCATCTACGAGCAGTACTTC CASSQAAEGIIYEQYF
TRBD2 few TRBJ2-1 TRBV4-1 TGCGCCAGCAGCCAAGGATGGTGGACTAGCCTCGAAGATGAGCAGTTCTTC CASSQGWWTSLEDEQFF
. few TRBJ1-1 TRBV9 TGTGCCAGCAGCGTAGCGTCAGGGCCCACTGAAGCTTTCTTT CASSVASGPTEAFF
. few TRBJ2-4 TRBV11-2 TGTGCCAGCAGATCCATATCGTCAAGAAACATTCAGTACTTC CASRSISSRNIQYF
TRBD2 few TRBJ2-5 TRBV7-2 TGTGCCAGCAGCTTAACTTGGCTAGCGGGAGTCCAAGAGACCCAGTACTTC CASSLTWLAGVQETQYF
TRBD2 few TRBJ2-1 TRBV4-3 TGCGCCAGCAGCGTTTATGCGGGAGGAGGGGACAATGAGCAGTTCTTC CASSVYAGGGDNEQFF
TRBD1 . TRBJ2-2 TRBV24-1 TGTGCCACCAGTGATTTTGGACAGGGGGATTTCACCGGGGAGCTGTTTTTT CATSDFGQGDFTGELFF
. . TRBJ1-1 TRBV3-1 TGTGCCAGCAGTCCCCTGCCCCCGAACACTGAAGCTTTCTTT CASSPLPPNTEAFF
. . TRBJ2-5 TRBV4-1 TGCGCCAGCAGCCCCGTACGAGACCAAGAGACCCAGTACTTC CASSPVRDQETQYF
TRBD1 few TRBJ1-5 TRBV19 TGTGCCAGTAGTGGGGACAGGGCCCATCAGCCCCAGCATTTT CASSGDRAHQPQHF
TRBD1 . TRBJ2-1 TRBV20-1 TGCAGTGCTAGATTTCGACAGGGGACCTACAATGAGCAGTTCTTC CSARFRQGTYNEQFF
TRBD2 . TRBJ2-5 TRBV9 TGTGCCAGCAGCCCCCAGGGACTAGTGGAGACCCAGTACTTC CASSPQGLVETQYF
TRBD2 few TRBJ2-1 TRBV24-1 TGTGCCACCAGCGGACTAGCGGAGCAGTTCTTC CATSGLAEQFF
. few TRBJ2-1 TRBV3-1 TGTGCCAGCAGCCAATTTTTAAATGAGCAGTTCTTC CASSQFLNEQFF
. few TRBJ1-2 TRBV5-1 TGCGCCAGCAGACCCTGGGAGGGGGGCGCAAATGGCTACACCTTC CASRPWEGGANGYTF
. . TRBJ2-1 TRBV15 TGTGCCACCAGCAGAGATGGTCAGGTCTTGGATGAGCAGTTCTTC CATSRDGQVLDEQFF
. . TRBJ1-2 TRBV21-1 TGTGCCAGCAGCACTACAGGGGGCAGTGGCTATGGCTACACCTTC CASSTTGGSGYGYTF
. . TRBJ2-7 TRBV6-5 TGTGCCAGCAGACCACAGCCCCGCATCTCCTACGAGCAGTACTTC CASRPQPRISYEQYF
TRBD1 few TRBJ1-1 TRBV6-6 TGTGCCAGCAGAACCGGGACAGGGGGGACTGAAGCTTTCTTT CASRTGTGGTEAFF
. . TRBJ2-2 TRBV24-1 TGTGCCACCGCCTCCTGGACTTCGAACACCGGGGAGCTGTTTTTT CATASWTSNTGELFF
. . TRBJ1-1 TRBV12-3/TRBV12-4 TGTGCCAGCAGTCACCCCAGGGACCGTAACACTGAAGCTTTCTTT CASSHPRDRNTEAFF
TRBD1 few TRBJ2-7 TRBV5-1 TGCGCCAGCAGCTCCGGGACAGGGAGCCGCGAGCAGTACTTC CASSSGTGSREQYF
TRBD2 few TRBJ2-3 TRBV20-1 TGCGGGGGACTAGCGGGAGGCCAAATAGATACGCAGTATTTT CGGLAGGQIDTQYF
. . TRBJ1-4 TRBV3-1 TGTGCCAGCAGCCCGCGCTCCCGGGCCCCGGAAGAAAAACTGTTTTTT CASSPRSRAPEEKLFF
. . TRBJ2-1 TRBV11-2 TGTGCCAGCAGCTTAGTTAGCGGAAAATACAATGAGCAGTTCTTC CASSLVSGKYNEQFF
. . TRBJ2-3 TRBV4-3 TGCGCCAGCAGCCCTAGCCCTAGGGGGGGGCAGTATTTT CASSPSPRGGQYF
TRBD2 . TRBJ2-3 TRBV12-3/TRBV12-4 TGTGCCAGCATCTGGGGTGGGCGGGGGGCCGGAGATACGCAGTATTTT CASIWGGRGAGDTQYF